The 14 T cell receptor beta chains reported below all come from one sample, sequenced in a study of siplizumab effects on memory and regulatory T cells. This table comes from immunoSEQ multiplex PCR, and its TCRdb copy is limited to in-frame clones, with some not included. Altogether 100,000 or so clones are present, approximately 92% being singletons, with the ten largest covering roughly 2.7%. Input material: CD4+ T cells sorted from blood. The receptors originated from a human donor in good health. Some clones in this sample may be carry-over from other donors' samples.

CDR3 sequence (DNA): TGTGCCAGCAGACAGGGGGGGGCGCAGACTGAAGCTTTCTTT. Its protein product is CASRQGGAQTEAFF. The J gene is TRBJ1-1, the V gene TRBV28; 8 nucleotides align to TRBD1. Losses at the gene ends were 6 bases for V and 5 bases for J; bases not matched to a gene: 8. The CDR3 loop spans 14 amino acids. Germline V CDR1 and CDR2: MDHEN, SYDVKM.

This rearrangement joins TRBV14 to TRBJ1-1; D not resolved. The CDR3 covers 13 residues. Looked up from germline, CDR1 is SGHDN and CDR2 is FVKESK. Deletions cut 3 bases from V and 1 base from J, with 6 bases between. CDR3 nucleotides: TGTGCCAGCAGCCACCTCAGGAACACTGAAGCTTTCTTT. Translated: CASSHLRNTEAFF.

V usage is TRBV2 and J usage is TRBJ2-7; 10 bases are a match to TRBD2. The CDR3 contains 15 residues. V shed 6 bases and J 7 bases; nucleotides not matched to a gene: 12. Germline CDR1 is SNHLY and CDR2 is FYNNEI. The CDR3 region is CASREGTSAREEQYF. In DNA, the CDR3 is TGTGCCAGCAGAGAGGGGACTAGCGCGCGGGAGGAGCAGTACTTC.

The chain combines TRBV7-6 with TRBJ2-2, with 12 bases fitting TRBD2. The CDR3 is 15 amino acids. The trim removed 3 bases at V and 4 bases at J, leaving 0 bases unmatched. Germline CDR1 and CDR2: SGHVS and FNYEAQ. DNA for the CDR3: TGTGCCAGCAGCTTGGGACTAGCGGGCACCGGGGAGCTGTTTTTT. Translating it yields CASSLGLAGTGELFF.

The chain couples TRBV7-8 to TRBJ2-3; 11 bases agree with TRBD2. The CDR3 has 15 amino acids. The ends lost 4 bases at V and 2 bases at J; junction bases unmatched: 2. From germline, CDR1 is SGHVS and CDR2 FQNEAQ. The CDR3 DNA is TGTGCCAGCAGCTGGACTAGCGGGTACACAGATACGCAGTATTTT. Residues: CASSWTSGYTDTQYF.

This clone was counted once. The rearrangement links TRBV30 to TRBJ1-2; D is ambiguous. This CDR3 is built from 13 residues. Germline values: CDR1 GTSNPN, CDR2 SVGIG (reference sequence). The CDR3 DNA sequence: TGTGCGAGACAAAGCACATCTAACTATGGCTACACCTTC. This translates into CARQSTSNYGYTF.

V usage is TRBV28 and J usage is TRBJ2-5, with 10 bases fitting TRBD2. Trimming removed 3 bases from V and 5 bases from J; junction bases left unmatched: 24. This CDR3 comprises 21 residues. Germline lookup yields CDR1 MDHEN and CDR2 SYDVKM. CDR3 DNA sequence: TGTGCCAGCAGTTTCTCAGGCTTTAGAAGCGGGAGGGCCTTCGCGGGGGAGACCCAGTACTTC. It is translated as CASSFSGFRSGRAFAGETQYF.

This clone occurred once. The rearrangement links TRBV19 to TRBJ2-1; 14 nucleotides match TRBD2. This CDR3 is 19 amino acids long. Trimming removed 3 bases from V and 10 bases from J; junction bases left unmatched: 17. From germline, CDR1 is LNHDA and CDR2 SQIVND (reference sequence). The CDR3 nucleotides read TGTGCCAGTAGTATCGAGGGACTAGCGGGAGATCGGCGGACGGGGGAGCAGTTCTTC. Translation gives CASSIEGLAGDRRTGEQFF. The whole variable domain, filled in from reference TRBV19 and TRBJ2-1, reads DGGITQSPKYLFRKEGQNVTLSCEQNLNHDAMYWYRQDPGQGLRLIYYSQIVNDFQKGDIAEGYSVSREKKESFPLTVTSAQKNPTAFYLCASSIEGLAGDRRTGEQFFGPGTRLTVL.

The sample holds a few counts of this clone. The chain is built from TRBV18 and TRBJ2-7, with D uncertain. Between the trimmed V and J ends, which lost 4 bases and 1 base, there was a span of 11 bases. Per germline, CDR1 KGHSH and CDR2 LQKENI. This CDR3 spans 14 amino acids. CDR3 DNA: TGTGCCAGCTCACTTTTAGGCGGATCCTACGAGCAGTACTTC. This translates into CASSLLGGSYEQYF. The full variable domain, with the rest looked up from reference TRBV18 and TRBJ2-7, is NAGVMQNPRHLVRRRGQEARLRCSPMKGHSHVYWYRQLPEEGLKFMVYLQKENIIDESGMPKERFSAEFPKEGPSILRIQQVVRGDSAAYFCASSLLGGSYEQYFGPGTRLTVT.

The chain is built from TRBV28 and TRBJ1-2, with D unresolved. V was cut by 4 bases and J by 5 bases, with 5 bases left in between. Germline V CDR1 and CDR2: MDHEN, SYDVKM. The length of the CDR3 is 11 residues. CDR3 residues: CASSSEYGYTF. In DNA, the CDR3 is TGTGCCAGCAGTTCCGAGTATGGCTACACCTTC.

The CDR3 nucleotides read TGTGCCAGCATCCTTTCGGGGGCTAACTATGGCTACACCTTC. Protein product: CASILSGANYGYTF. V and J are TRBV6-1 and TRBJ1-2; D is possibly TRBD1 (5 bases). This CDR3 region has 14 residues. V was pared by 7 bases and J by 0 bases, with 12 bases between. CDR1 is MNHNS, CDR2 SASEGT, per germline.

V and J are TRBV5-1 and TRBJ2-3; a possible D gene is TRBD2 (6 bases). CDR1 and CDR2 from the germline V gene are SGHRS and YFSETQ. CDR3 length: 14 amino acids. The V end lost 0 bases, the J end lost 8 bases, and 13 bases lay between the germline ends. In DNA, the CDR3 is TGCGCCAGCAGCTTGGGAGACTACGGGGGTACGCAGTATTTT. Its protein product is CASSLGDYGGTQYF.

The table lists this clone with a count of one. The chain employs TRBV5-1 and TRBJ1-4; D gene ambiguous. Germline lookup yields CDR1 SGHRS and CDR2 YFSETQ. The CDR3 is 15 residues long. The V end was cut by 0 bases, the J end by 2 bases, with 8 bases between. The CDR3 loop is CASSLGTVTNEKLFF. The CDR3 DNA sequence: TGCGCCAGCAGCTTGGGGACCGTTACTAATGAAAAACTGTTTTTT.

Of note for this clone: The junction differs from germline at one of its ends, possibly a read error. J is TRBJ1-2 and V is TRBV28; no clear D. CDR3 length: 13 amino acids. Germline CDR1 MDHEN, CDR2 SYDVKM. CDR3 DNA sequence: TGTACCAGCAGTTTATCCCCCCGGGATGGCTACACCTTC. Protein: CTSSLSPRDGYTF.